One and the same sample provided the 14 T cell receptor beta chains below, sequenced in a study of technical replicates of blood from a handful of donors (dated by TCRdb to about 2017). Libraries came from the immunoSEQ multiplex PCR assay. TCRdb's version of the immuneACCESS table is confined to in-frame rearrangements and falls short of the full clone set. An unresolved V gene accounts for under half of the shortfall where checked; the remainder is of unknown origin. This sample has about 82,000 clones in its table, and just over 95% of those were observed once. Together, the top ten hold around 0.35% of the sample. The sample comprised T cells isolated from PBMCs. The origin of the receptors is a human donor in good health.

V gene TRBV29-1 combines with J gene TRBJ1-2, with 11 bases matching TRBD1. The CDR3 contains 14 residues. V was clipped by 6 bases and J by 6 bases; unmatched bases: 9. Germline values: CDR1 SQVTM, CDR2 ANQGSEA. CDR3 in amino acids: CSVPPGQGVHGYTF. The CDR3 nucleotides read TGCAGCGTGCCCCCGGGACAGGGGGTGCATGGCTACACCTTC. Looking up the rest from reference TRBV29-1 and TRBJ1-2 gives the full variable domain: SAVISQKPSRDICQRGTSLTIQCQVDSQVTMMFWYRQQPGQSLTLIATANQGSEATYESGFVIDKFPISRPNLTFSTLTVSNMSPEDSSIYLCSVPPGQGVHGYTFGSGTRLTVV.

The J gene is TRBJ1-2, the V gene TRBV28; a possible D gene is TRBD1 (6 bases). The CDR3 contains 14 residues. Germline V CDR1 and CDR2: MDHEN, SYDVKM. V gave up 5 bases and J gave up 3 bases, with 13 bases separating them. CDR3 in amino acids: CASSLQGWDYGYTF. The CDR3 DNA sequence: TGTGCCAGCAGTCTACAGGGATGGGACTATGGCTACACCTTC.

The CDR3 DNA reads TGTGCCAGCAGCTTTGGCGGGGGGGATGGAAACACCATATATTTT. Translated, it gives CASSFGGGDGNTIYF. V usage is TRBV11-2 and J usage is TRBJ1-3; tentatively, D is TRBD1 (5 bases). The CDR3 runs to 15 residues. The ends were cut back, 3 bases at V and 3 bases at J, with 12 bases in the middle. The germline V gene has CDR1 SGHAT and CDR2 FQNNGV.

The CDR3: CASSLGTGGSYGYTF. CDR3 nucleotide sequence: TGTGCCAGCAGCTTAGGGACAGGGGGCAGCTATGGCTACACCTTC. V and J are TRBV7-8 and TRBJ1-2; TRBD1 aligns across 11 bases. Germline V gives CDR1 SGHVS, CDR2 FQNEAQ. Trimming removed 1 base from V and 4 bases from J; junction bases left unmatched: 2. The CDR3 is made up of 15 amino acids.

V and J are TRBV5-4 and TRBJ1-4; D gene unclear. V lost 1 base, J lost 6 bases, and 22 bases lay in between. This CDR3 contains 18 residues. The germline V gene has CDR1 SGHNT and CDR2 YYREEE (reference sequence). The DNA of the CDR3 is TGTGCCAGCAGCTTGTTTGGCGGATTTAGGTCACCTGATGAAAAACTGTTTTTT. The encoded protein is CASSLFGGFRSPDEKLFF.

CDR3 in DNA: TGCGCCAGCAGGGATACTGGCGGCGAGCAGTACTTC. This gives the protein CASRDTGGEQYF. This sequence joins TRBV5-1 and TRBJ2-7; no reliable D call. The CDR3 has 12 residues. Germline-derived CDR1 and CDR2 are SGHRS and YFSETQ. Trimming removed 5 bases from V and 6 bases from J, with 12 bases in between.

The V and J genes are TRBV5-8 and TRBJ2-3; 7 nucleotides align to TRBD1. This CDR3 comprises 15 residues. Looked up from germline, CDR1 is SGHTS and CDR2 is YDEGEE. V shed 4 bases and J 3 bases; nucleotides not matched to a gene: 8. CDR3 bases: TGTGCCAGCAGCCCAAGGACAGGAAAGACAGATACGCAGTATTTT. Its translation: CASSPRTGKTDTQYF.

This chain joins TRBV5-6 and TRBJ2-5; possible D gene TRBD2, 6 bases. Germline V lookup: CDR1 SGHDT, CDR2 YYEEEE. The length of the CDR3 is 14 residues. V was cut by 5 bases and J by 2 bases, with 13 bases left in between. CDR3 amino acids: CASRGRGVQETQYF. CDR3 DNA: TGTGCCAGCAGGGGGCGGGGAGTTCAAGAGACCCAGTACTTC.

The chain uses TRBV10-2 and TRBJ2-5, with TRBD2 matching over 10 bases. The CDR3 is made up of 16 amino acids. Unmatched junction bases numbered 6, after V lost 0 bases and J lost 5 bases. Looked up from germline, CDR1 is WSHSY and CDR2 is SAAADI. The CDR3 region is CASSESLAGVYETQYF. The CDR3 DNA is TGCGCCAGCAGTGAGTCCCTAGCGGGAGTATATGAGACCCAGTACTTC.

This clone appeared a single time. V and J are TRBV7-6 and TRBJ2-3, with D tentatively TRBD2 (5 bases). The germline V gene encodes CDR1 SGHVS and CDR2 FNYEAQ. The CDR3 is 15 residues long. The V end was cut by 5 bases, the J end by 4 bases, with 16 bases between. The CDR3 sequence: CASSPLRASPDTQYF. The CDR3, as DNA: TGTGCCAGCAGCCCTTTGAGAGCTAGCCCAGATACGCAGTATTTT. Variable domain in full (rest from reference TRBV7-6 and TRBJ2-3): GAGVSQSPRYKVTKRGQDVALRCDPISGHVSLYWYRQALGQGPEFLTYFNYEAQQDKSGLPNDRFSAERPEGSISTLTIQRTEQRDSAMYRCASSPLRASPDTQYFGPGTRLTVL.

This chain joins TRBV29-1 and TRBJ2-6; D remains unclear. This CDR3 has 13 residues. Trimming took 4 bases from V and 0 from J, leaving 4 bases between them. The germline V gene has CDR1 SQVTM and CDR2 ANQGSEA. CDR3 sequence reads: CSVVYSGANVLTF. The CDR3 bases are TGCAGCGTTGTGTACTCTGGGGCCAACGTCCTGACTTTC.

The CDR3 sequence: CASSQTQRWGRTEAFF. The CDR3, as DNA: TGTGCCAGCAGCCAGACACAACGGTGGGGGAGGACTGAAGCTTTCTTT. V and J are TRBV7-3 and TRBJ1-1; D may be TRBD1 (5 bases). The CDR3 is made up of 16 amino acids. V was shortened by 5 bases and J by 5 bases, with 21 bases between the two germline ends. From germline, CDR1 is SGHTA and CDR2 FQGTGA.

This sequence joins TRBV6-5 and TRBJ1-4; a possible D gene is TRBD1 (5 bases). Germline V gene lookup returns CDR1 MNHEY and CDR2 SVGAGI. Trimming shortened V by 5 bases and J by 4 bases, and 14 bases separated the two germline ends. This CDR3 region has 15 residues. The CDR3 DNA reads TGTGCCAGCAGTACGGTCAGGGAACTTAATGAAAAACTGTTTTTT. Translating gives CASSTVRELNEKLFF.

The chain recombines TRBV28 with TRBJ2-3; the D gene is possibly TRBD2 (6 bases). Germline-derived CDR1 and CDR2 are MDHEN and SYDVKM. V gave up 6 bases and J gave up 14 bases, with 24 bases separating them. The CDR3 has 14 amino acids. In nucleotides, the CDR3 is TGTGCCAGCAGGCGTATGGGAGGCGGCCCGTGGGGGTATTTT. Protein: CASRRMGGGPWGYF.